This T cell receptor (beta chain) comes out of a study of T cells in localized non-small cell lung cancer. Comment on this clone: What it binds is not known.

V was pared by 2 bases and J by 15 bases, with 17 bases between. The CDR3 runs 13 residues. Germline-derived CDR1 and CDR2 are LNHDA and SQIVND (reference sequence). The repertoire was sequenced with immunoSEQ multiplex PCR; TCRdb's copy has only in-frame clones and lacks some. This table holds under 35,000 clones, approximately 89% found once. General study results and limits: The greatest T cell clonality was found in uninvolved adjacent lung (higher than in tumor). The appearance of a median about 62 of the top 100 tumor clones was seen in adjacent lung. A higher density of T cells in blood coincided with extended overall survival.

The sequencing here drew on peripheral blood, taken before any cancer treatment. The origin of this receptor is a female donor over 55 with stage I lung adenocarcinoma. J is TRBJ2-1 and V is TRBV19, with D perhaps TRBD1 (5 bases). The DNA of the CDR3 is TGTGCCAGTAGTATAACAGGCAGTATCGTTAGGTTCTTC. Protein product: CASSITGSIVRFF.